This T cell receptor (beta chain) was found in a study of blood T cell repertoires in COVID-19. Study summary: PBMCs, B-cell-depleted T cells, or T cells provided the cDNA or gDNA that made up the material.

In the original analysis: Nucleated cell number was recorded as an estimate derived from reference gene primer amplification. TCRdb keeps only in-frame clones here, not all; method: immunoSEQ multiplex PCR. V and J calls and clone size are as listed in that table; D and trimming were resolved from the DNA. The repertoire consists of about 95,000 clones, with more than 65% occurring once and the leading ten covering around 25%. This clone was found a few times. V gave up 1 base and J gave up 4 bases; unmatched junction bases: 5. This CDR3 has 16 residues. The V gene's germline CDR1 is SGHVS and CDR2 FQNEAQ.

Sequencing input: peripheral blood. The clonotype comes from a man of 80 years or more with active or convalescent COVID-19. The chain carries TRBV7-8 and TRBJ1-5, with 9 bases matching TRBD1. The CDR3 reads CASSLVGTGSNQPQHF. For the CDR3, the DNA is TGTGCCAGCAGCTTAGTCGGGACAGGGAGTAATCAGCCCCAGCATTTT.